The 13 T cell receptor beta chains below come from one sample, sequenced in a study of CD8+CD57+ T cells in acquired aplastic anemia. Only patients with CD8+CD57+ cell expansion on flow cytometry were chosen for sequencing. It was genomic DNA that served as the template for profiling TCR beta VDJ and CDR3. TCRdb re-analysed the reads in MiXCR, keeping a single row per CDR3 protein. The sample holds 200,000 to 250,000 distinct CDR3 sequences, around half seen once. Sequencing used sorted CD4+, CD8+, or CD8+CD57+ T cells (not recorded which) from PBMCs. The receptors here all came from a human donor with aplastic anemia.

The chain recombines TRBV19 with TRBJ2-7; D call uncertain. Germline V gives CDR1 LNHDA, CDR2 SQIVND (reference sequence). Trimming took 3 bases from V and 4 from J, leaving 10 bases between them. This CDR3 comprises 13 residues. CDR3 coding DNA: TGTGCCAGTAGTATTCAAGGGTCTTACGAGCAGTACTTC. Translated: CASSIQGSYEQYF.

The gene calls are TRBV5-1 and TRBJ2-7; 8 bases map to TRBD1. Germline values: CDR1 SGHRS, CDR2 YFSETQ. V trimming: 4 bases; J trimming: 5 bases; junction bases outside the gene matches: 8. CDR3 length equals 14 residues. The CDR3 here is CASSLRTGYNEQYF. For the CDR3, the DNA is TGCGCCAGCAGCCTCCGGACAGGGTATAACGAGCAGTACTTC.

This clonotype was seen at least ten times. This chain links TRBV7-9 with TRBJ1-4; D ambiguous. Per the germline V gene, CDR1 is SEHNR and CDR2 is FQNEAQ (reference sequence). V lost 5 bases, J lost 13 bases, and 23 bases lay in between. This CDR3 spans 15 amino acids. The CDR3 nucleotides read TGTGCCAGCAGCCTCGAGGACTCCCTGGAGGATGGACTGTTTTTT. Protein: CASSLEDSLEDGLFF.

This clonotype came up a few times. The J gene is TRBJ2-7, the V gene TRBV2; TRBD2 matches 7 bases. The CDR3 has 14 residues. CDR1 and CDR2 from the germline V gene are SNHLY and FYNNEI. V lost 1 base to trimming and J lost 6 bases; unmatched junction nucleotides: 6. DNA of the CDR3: TGTGCCAGCAGTGAAGGGGGCGGGGGATCCGAGCAGTACTTC. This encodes CASSEGGGGSEQYF.

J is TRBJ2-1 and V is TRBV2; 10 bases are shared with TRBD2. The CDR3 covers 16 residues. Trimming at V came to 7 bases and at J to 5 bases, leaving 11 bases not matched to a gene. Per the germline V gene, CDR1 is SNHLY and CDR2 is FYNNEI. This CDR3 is CASMLAGAGVHNEQFF. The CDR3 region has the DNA TGTGCCAGCATGCTAGCGGGAGCTGGGGTTCACAATGAGCAGTTCTTC.

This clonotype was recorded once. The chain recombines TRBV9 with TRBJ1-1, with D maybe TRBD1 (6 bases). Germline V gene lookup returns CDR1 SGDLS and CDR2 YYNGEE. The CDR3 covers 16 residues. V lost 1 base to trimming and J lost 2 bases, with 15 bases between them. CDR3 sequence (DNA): TGTGCCAGCAGCGTAATGTCAGGGGCGAAAAACACTGAAGCTTTCTTT. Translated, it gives CASSVMSGAKNTEAFF.

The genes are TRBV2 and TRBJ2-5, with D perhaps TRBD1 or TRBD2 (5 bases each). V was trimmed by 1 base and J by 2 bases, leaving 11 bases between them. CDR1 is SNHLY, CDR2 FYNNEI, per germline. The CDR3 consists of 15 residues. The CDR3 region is CASSEVGAKQETQYF. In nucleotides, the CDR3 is TGTGCCAGCAGTGAAGTCGGGGCTAAGCAAGAGACCCAGTACTTC.

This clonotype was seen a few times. CDR3 DNA: TGTGCCACCAGCAGATCCGGACAGTCCTACGAGCAGTACTTC. Its protein product is CATSRSGQSYEQYF. V gene TRBV15 combines with J gene TRBJ2-7, with D possibly matching TRBD1 (6 bases). V lost 2 bases and J lost 1, with 9 bases in between. This CDR3 is 14 amino acids long. Germline V lookup: CDR1 LNHNV, CDR2 YYDKDF (reference sequence).

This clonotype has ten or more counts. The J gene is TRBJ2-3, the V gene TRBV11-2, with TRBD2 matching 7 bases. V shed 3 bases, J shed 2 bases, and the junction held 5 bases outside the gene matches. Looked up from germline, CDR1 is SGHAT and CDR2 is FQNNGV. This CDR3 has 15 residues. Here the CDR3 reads CASSFLAGDTDTQYF. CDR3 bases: TGTGCCAGCAGCTTTCTCGCGGGAGACACAGATACGCAGTATTTT.

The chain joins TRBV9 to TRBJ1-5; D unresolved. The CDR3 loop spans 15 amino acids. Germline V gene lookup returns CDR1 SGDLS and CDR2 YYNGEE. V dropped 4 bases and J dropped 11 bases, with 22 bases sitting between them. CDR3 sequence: CASSSPSTSRETQHF. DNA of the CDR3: TGTGCCAGCAGCTCGCCTTCGACTAGTAGGGAGACCCAGCATTTT.

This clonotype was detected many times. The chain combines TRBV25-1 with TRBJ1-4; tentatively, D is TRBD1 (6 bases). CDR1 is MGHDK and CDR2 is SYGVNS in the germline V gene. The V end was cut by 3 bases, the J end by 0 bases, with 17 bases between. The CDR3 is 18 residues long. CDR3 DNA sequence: TGTGCCAGCAGTGACCCCGCGCTCGGGGGCTCAACTAATGAAAAACTGTTTTTT. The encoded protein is CASSDPALGGSTNEKLFF.

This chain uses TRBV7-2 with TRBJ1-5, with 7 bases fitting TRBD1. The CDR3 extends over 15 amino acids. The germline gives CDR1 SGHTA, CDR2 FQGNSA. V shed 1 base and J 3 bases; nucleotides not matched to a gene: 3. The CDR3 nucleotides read TGTGCCAGCAGCTTAGGCGGGACAGACAATCAGCCCCAGCATTTT. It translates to CASSLGGTDNQPQHF.

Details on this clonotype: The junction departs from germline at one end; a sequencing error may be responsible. This chain's CDR3 is CSVRTGLSNQPQHF. The CDR3 nucleotides read TGCAGCGTTAGGACAGGGTTGAGCAACCAGCCCCAGCATTTT. This chain connects TRBV29-1 to TRBJ1-5, with 8 bases lining up with TRBD1. The CDR3 contains 14 residues. Germline CDR1 and CDR2: SQVTM and ANQGSEA. Using reference TRBV29-1 and TRBJ1-5 for the parts outside the CDR3, the full variable domain is SAVISQKPSRDICQRGTSLTIQCQVDSQVTMMFWYRQQPGQSLTLIATANQGSEATYESGFVIDKFPISRPNLTFSTLTVSNMSPEDSSIYLCSVRTGLSNQPQHFGDGTRLSIL.